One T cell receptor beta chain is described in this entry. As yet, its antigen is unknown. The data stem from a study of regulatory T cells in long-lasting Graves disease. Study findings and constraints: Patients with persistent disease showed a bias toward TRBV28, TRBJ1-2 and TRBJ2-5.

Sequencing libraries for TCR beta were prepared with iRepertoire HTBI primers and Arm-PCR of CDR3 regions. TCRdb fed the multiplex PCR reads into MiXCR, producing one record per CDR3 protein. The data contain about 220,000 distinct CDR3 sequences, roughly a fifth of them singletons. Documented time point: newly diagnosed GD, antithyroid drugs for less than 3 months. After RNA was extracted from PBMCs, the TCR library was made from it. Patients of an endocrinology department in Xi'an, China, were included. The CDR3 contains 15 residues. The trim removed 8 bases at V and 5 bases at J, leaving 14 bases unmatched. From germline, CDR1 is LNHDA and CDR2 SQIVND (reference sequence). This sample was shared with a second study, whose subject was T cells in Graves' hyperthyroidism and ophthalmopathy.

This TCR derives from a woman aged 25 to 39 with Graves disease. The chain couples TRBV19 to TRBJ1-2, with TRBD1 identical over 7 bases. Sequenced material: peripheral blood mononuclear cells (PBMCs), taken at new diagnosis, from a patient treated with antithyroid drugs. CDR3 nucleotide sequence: TGTGCCAGTGGGGGACCGGGACAGCCCCTTTATGGCTACACCTTC. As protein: CASGGPGQPLYGYTF.